Below, 24 T cell receptor beta chains from the same sample are listed, as sequenced in a study of blood T cell repertoires in COVID-19. Sequenced by immunoSEQ multiplex PCR; TCRdb stores in-frame clones only, minus some. The data contain under 200,000 clones, about four fifths of them seen just once; the ten biggest clones take up under 2.5%. Sequenced input: peripheral blood. The receptors were sampled from a woman of 80 years or more with acute or convalescent COVID-19.

The chain has TRBV2 and TRBJ2-7; the D gene is possibly TRBD2 (5 bases). The CDR3 spans 15 residues. CDR1 SNHLY and CDR2 FYNNEI come from the germline V gene. V lost 6 bases, J lost 0 bases, and 15 bases lay in between. The CDR3 spells CASRRNRDNSYEQYF. CDR3 nucleotides: TGTGCCAGCAGGAGAAACCGGGATAACTCCTACGAGCAGTACTTC.

This clone has only one observation. The chain links TRBV19 to TRBJ1-1; TRBD1 agrees at 7 bases. V shed 5 bases, J shed 3 bases, and the junction held 3 bases outside the gene matches. This CDR3 contains 13 residues. Germline V CDR1 and CDR2: LNHDA, SQIVND (reference sequence). This chain's CDR3 is CASSPRGYTEAFF. The CDR3, as DNA: TGTGCCAGTAGTCCCAGGGGGTACACTGAAGCTTTCTTT.

The chain combines TRBV7-2 with TRBJ2-1; possibly TRBD1 for D (6 bases). There are 15 residues in the CDR3. V dropped 10 bases and J dropped 5 bases, with 21 bases sitting between them. Germline V lookup: CDR1 SGHTA, CDR2 FQGNSA. CDR3 amino acids: CANSNAGVGDNEQFF. As DNA, the CDR3 is TGTGCCAACTCCAACGCAGGGGTGGGTGACAATGAGCAGTTCTTC.

The chain is built from TRBV11-3 and TRBJ2-5; 7 nucleotides agree with TRBD1. Trimming removed 4 bases from V and 2 bases from J; junction bases left unmatched: 7. The germline V gene encodes CDR1 SGHNT and CDR2 YENEEA. This CDR3 has 15 amino acids. CDR3 sequence reads: CASSSRTGEQETQYF. In nucleotides, the CDR3 is TGTGCCAGCAGCTCCCGGACAGGCGAACAAGAGACCCAGTACTTC.

The V gene is TRBV7-9, the J gene TRBJ1-4; 8 bases are a match to TRBD1. CDR3 length: 14 residues. In germline, CDR1 is SEHNR, CDR2 FQNEAQ (reference sequence). Trimming at V came to 5 bases and at J to 5 bases, leaving 4 bases not matched to a gene. The CDR3 loop is CASSGGQGNEKLFF. In nucleotides, the CDR3 is TGTGCCAGCAGCGGCGGACAGGGAAATGAAAAACTGTTTTTT.

Notes on this clone: Other DNA sequences within the sample encode an identical CDR3. The chain carries TRBV5-4 and TRBJ2-3; D is unclear. The CDR3 is 15 residues long. Deletions cut 0 bases from V and 0 bases from J, with 8 bases between. Germline CDR1 is SGHNT and CDR2 is YYREEE (reference sequence). The CDR3 region has the DNA TGTGCCAGCAGCTTGGAGCGCGGAAGCACAGATACGCAGTATTTT. Translating gives CASSLERGSTDTQYF.

The chain carries TRBV29-1 and TRBJ2-1; 10 nucleotides align to TRBD2. V was pared by 6 bases and J by 2 bases, with 10 bases of the junction left unmatched. Germline V gives CDR1 SQVTM, CDR2 ANQGSEA. The CDR3 has 16 amino acids. DNA of the CDR3: TGCAGCGTGGGGGGACTAGCGCAATTAACCTACAATGAGCAGTTCTTC. Protein: CSVGGLAQLTYNEQFF.

This clone came up a few times. The chain carries TRBV11-2 and TRBJ1-5; 7 nucleotides line up with TRBD1. Germline CDR1 is SGHAT and CDR2 is FQNNGV. Trimming removed 0 bases from V and 9 bases from J; junction bases left unmatched: 2. This CDR3 has 13 amino acids. The CDR3 protein is CASSLEEGAPQHF. As DNA, the CDR3 is TGTGCCAGCAGCTTAGAAGAGGGGGCGCCCCAGCATTTT. The full variable domain, rest sourced from reference TRBV11-2 and TRBJ1-5, is EAGVAQSPRYKIIEKRQSVAFWCNPISGHATLYWYQQILGQGPKLLIQFQNNGVVDDSQLPKDRFSAERLKGVDSTLKIQPAKLEDSAVYLCASSLEEGAPQHFGDGTRLSIL.

The rearrangement joins TRBV12-3 or TRBV12-4 to TRBJ1-3, with 9 bases identical to TRBD1. The CDR3 is 13 amino acids. Losses at the gene ends were 9 bases for V and 10 bases for J; bases not matched to a gene: 10. CDR3 DNA: TGTGCCAGTAGTCTCGGGACAGGGTTGACCATATATTTT. Protein: CASSLGTGLTIYF.

The rearrangement links TRBV7-2 to TRBJ2-3; unclear D gene. Looked up from germline, CDR1 is SGHTA and CDR2 is FQGNSA. Trimming took off 5 bases at V and 1 base at J, with 10 bases between the two ends. The CDR3 runs to 14 residues. CDR3 in amino acids: CASSPPERTDTQYF. Written as DNA, the CDR3 is TGTGCCAGCAGCCCCCCGGAGCGCACAGATACGCAGTATTTT.

The V and J genes are TRBV2 and TRBJ1-2, with TRBD1 as a possible D gene (6 bases). Trimming took off 4 bases at V and 2 bases at J, with 8 bases between the two ends. The germline gives CDR1 SNHLY, CDR2 FYNNEI. This CDR3 comprises 13 residues. The CDR3 nucleotides read TGTGCCAGCAGTGTTCAGGGGAACTATGGCTACACCTTC. Its translation is CASSVQGNYGYTF.

V gene TRBV19 combines with J gene TRBJ1-5; 8 bases agree with TRBD1. The J segment lost 7 bases and the V segment lost 10 bases, leaving 9 bases of the junction unmatched. The CDR3 has 13 amino acids. CDR1 is LNHDA and CDR2 is SQIVND in the germline V gene (reference sequence). As DNA, the CDR3 is TGTGCCACCTCTTCAGGGGGCGGACAGCCCCAGCATTTT. Protein: CATSSGGGQPQHF.

The genes are TRBV7-6 and TRBJ2-6; no clear D gene. CDR3 length: 16 residues. V shed 0 bases and J shed 0 bases, with 6 bases lying between them. Germline V gives CDR1 SGHVS, CDR2 FNYEAQ. CDR3 in DNA: TGTGCCAGCAGCTTAGCGTCGAGCTCTGGGGCCAACGTCCTGACTTTC. Translation: CASSLASSSGANVLTF.

DNA of the CDR3: TGTGCCAGCAGTCCTTCGGGGTATCAGCCCCAGCATTTT. Residues: CASSPSGYQPQHF. The rearrangement joins TRBV27 to TRBJ1-5; D uncertain. The CDR3 is 13 amino acids. CDR1 is MNHEY, CDR2 SMNVEV, per germline (reference sequence). The V end lost 5 bases, the J end lost 5 bases, and 10 bases lay between the germline ends.

This clone was observed a handful of times. The rearrangement links TRBV7-2 to TRBJ1-5, with TRBD1 as a possible D gene (5 bases). Germline V gene data show CDR1 as SGHTA and CDR2 as FQGNSA. This CDR3 comprises 19 residues. The V and J ends lost 1 base and 9 bases respectively, with 28 bases between them. This chain's CDR3 is CASSLEGWAGPLSRSPQHF. CDR3 coding DNA: TGTGCCAGCAGCTTAGAGGGGTGGGCAGGCCCTCTCTCCAGGTCGCCCCAGCATTTT.

V and J are TRBV7-2 and TRBJ1-6; TRBD1 matches 10 bases. J gave up 5 bases and V 3 bases, and 10 bases lay outside the gene matches. CDR1 and CDR2 from the germline V gene are SGHTA and FQGNSA. CDR3 length equals 18 residues. This CDR3 reads CASSFISGDRGNNSPLHF. CDR3 DNA sequence: TGTGCCAGCAGCTTTATTTCGGGGGACAGGGGAAATAATTCACCCCTCCACTTT.

A single count supports this clone. In DNA, the CDR3 is TGCGCCAGCAGCCAAGATGCAGGCACGAACACCGGGGAGCTGTTTTTT. Protein sequence: CASSQDAGTNTGELFF. This chain links TRBV4-3 with TRBJ2-2, with D unclear. The CDR3 has 16 amino acids. In germline, CDR1 is LGHNA, CDR2 YSLEER. Deletions cut 0 bases from V and 0 bases from J, with 8 bases between.

V and J are TRBV6-2 or TRBV6-3 and TRBJ2-3, with 12 bases fitting TRBD2. V dropped 3 bases and J dropped 3; count of bases not matched to a gene: 4. Germline V gene data show CDR1 as MNHEY and CDR2 as SVGEGT. The length of the CDR3 is 16 residues. Written as DNA, the CDR3 is TGTGCCAGCAGTTATCCCGGGACTAGCGGGACAGATACGCAGTATTTT. This gives the protein CASSYPGTSGTDTQYF.

This chain links TRBV7-2 with TRBJ2-3, with TRBD2 as a possible D gene (6 bases). Germline CDR1 and CDR2: SGHTA and FQGNSA. The CDR3 runs to 15 residues. Deletions cut 1 base from V and 1 base from J, with 9 bases between. The CDR3, as DNA: TGTGCCAGCAGCTTAGTTAGCGGAGGCACAGATACGCAGTATTTT. Amino acids: CASSLVSGGTDTQYF.

This CDR3 reads CASSFRKGARGGYGYTF. Written as DNA, the CDR3 is TGTGCCAGCAGTTTCCGTAAGGGGGCCCGGGGTGGCTATGGCTACACCTTC. V is TRBV27 and J is TRBJ1-2; 7 bases agree with TRBD1. Unmatched junction bases numbered 14, after V lost 3 bases and J lost 4 bases. CDR3 length equals 17 residues. Germline lookup yields CDR1 MNHEY and CDR2 SMNVEV (reference sequence).

The rearrangement uses TRBV5-1 and TRBJ1-3; no definite D call. CDR3 length equals 17 residues. Germline CDR1 is SGHRS and CDR2 is YFSETQ. V was clipped by 3 bases and J by 0 bases, with 16 bases between them. CDR3 protein: CASSSLRGGSSGNTIYF. The CDR3 DNA follows: TGCGCCAGCAGCTCGCTCCGTGGAGGCAGCTCTGGAAACACCATATATTTT.

The rearrangement uses TRBV6-5 and TRBJ1-1; D is uncertain. The CDR3 contains 15 residues. Germline V gives CDR1 MNHEY, CDR2 SVGAGI. V lost 0 bases, J lost 0 bases, and 8 bases lay in between. CDR3 loop: CASSYSRVLNTEAFF. The CDR3 nucleotides read TGTGCCAGCAGTTACTCGAGGGTCTTGAACACTGAAGCTTTCTTT.

The chain joins TRBV6-1 to TRBJ2-1, with TRBD1 matching over 7 bases. The CDR3 is 18 amino acids. J was trimmed by 0 bases and V by 3 bases; bases with no gene match: 11. The germline V gene has CDR1 MNHNS and CDR2 SASEGT. The DNA for the CDR3 is TGTGCCAGCAGTGACGCACTCCCCGGGACAGCCTCCTACAATGAGCAGTTCTTC. Translating gives CASSDALPGTASYNEQFF.

This chain links TRBV4-3 with TRBJ2-3; perhaps TRBD1 as D (6 bases). CDR3 length: 15 amino acids. V gave up 5 bases and J gave up 2 bases, with 14 bases separating them. Germline V gene sequence: CDR1 LGHNA, CDR2 YSLEER. The DNA for the CDR3 is TGCGCCAGCAGCGACAGGCCCATATTCACAGATACGCAGTATTTT. It codes for CASSDRPIFTDTQYF.